The next 18 T cell receptor beta chains were all read from a single sample in a study of blood T cell repertoires in COVID-19. Using immunoSEQ multiplex PCR, the repertoire was profiled, and TCRdb retains in-frame clones only, with some absent. Of approximately 100,000 clones in the sample, approximately 83% are singletons; the top ten hold under 3.5%. The sequencing input was PBMCs or T cells enriched from blood (not recorded which). The source of these receptors is a woman in her 50s who had recovered from COVID-19.

This chain uses TRBV28 with TRBJ2-7; 8 positions agree with TRBD1. This CDR3 has 13 residues. CDR1 and CDR2 (germline): MDHEN, SYDVKM. J lost 3 bases, V lost 6 bases, and 4 bases had no gene match. CDR3 coding DNA: TGTGCCAGCAGCCGGGGGACAGGCTACGAGCAGTACTTC. This gives the protein CASSRGTGYEQYF. Full variable domain (missing parts from reference TRBV28 and TRBJ2-7): DVKVTQSSRYLVKRTGEKVFLECVQDMDHENMFWYRQDPGLGLRLIYFSYDVKMKEKGDIPEGYSVSREKKERFSLILESASTNQTSMYLCASSRGTGYEQYFGPGTRLTVT.

CDR3 DNA sequence: TGTGCCAGCATTATGAACACTGAAGCTTTCTTT. This translates into CASIMNTEAFF. J is TRBJ1-1 and V is TRBV2, with unresolved D. With 7 bases removed from V and 0 bases from J, the gap between germline ends came to 3 bases. The V gene's germline CDR1 is SNHLY and CDR2 FYNNEI. This CDR3 region has 11 residues.

This clone was detected only once. The chain employs TRBV7-8 and TRBJ1-1, with D unresolved. The CDR3 loop spans 12 amino acids. Trimming left V 6 bases short and J 0 bases short, with 5 bases between. CDR1 SGHVS and CDR2 FQNEAQ come from the germline V gene. CDR3 sequence reads: CASRQLNTEAFF. Written as DNA, the CDR3 is TGTGCCAGCAGGCAGTTGAACACTGAAGCTTTCTTT.

On this clone itself: At one end, the junction sequence differs from germline, possibly due to a read error. This specimen includes other DNA sequences encoding the same CDR3. The chain joins TRBV27 to TRBJ2-7, with 10 bases lining up with TRBD2. Germline V gene sequence: CDR1 MNHEY, CDR2 SMNVEV (reference sequence). The CDR3 sequence is 15 residues long. CDR3 protein: CASRVLAGPAYEQYF. The CDR3 DNA reads TGTGCCAGCAGGGTACTAGCGGGACCCGCCTACGAGCAATACTTC.

The chain uses TRBV28 and TRBJ1-1, with TRBD1 identical over 8 bases. Per germline, CDR1 MDHEN and CDR2 SYDVKM. CDR3 size: 12 residues. Trimming cost V 6 bases and J 6 bases; bases outside gene matches: 3. Here the CDR3 reads CASRTTGAEAFF. CDR3 DNA: TGTGCCAGCAGAACGACAGGGGCTGAAGCTTTCTTT.

The rearrangement uses TRBV5-1 and TRBJ2-7; possible D gene TRBD2, 5 bases. The V and J ends lost 4 bases and 0 bases respectively, with 14 bases between them. CDR1 SGHRS and CDR2 YFSETQ come from the germline V gene. The CDR3 has 15 amino acids. This chain's CDR3 is CASSKGLDFSYEQYF. The CDR3, as DNA: TGCGCCAGCAGCAAAGGACTCGACTTCTCCTACGAGCAGTACTTC.

This clone occurred a few times. This rearrangement joins TRBV5-4 to TRBJ1-1; 8 nucleotides align to TRBD1. CDR3 length: 16 amino acids. Germline V CDR1 and CDR2: SGHNT, YYREEE (reference sequence). J gave up 0 bases and V 4 bases, and 8 bases lay outside the gene matches. This chain's CDR3 is CASSIPGTGMNTEAFF. In nucleotides, the CDR3 is TGTGCCAGCAGCATCCCCGGGACAGGAATGAACACTGAAGCTTTCTTT. Together with reference TRBV5-4 and TRBJ1-1, the CDR3 gives the full variable domain: ETGVTQSPTHLIKTRGQQVTLRCSSQSGHNTVSWYQQALGQGPQFIFQYYREEENGRGNFPPRFSGLQFPNYSSELNVNALELDDSALYLCASSIPGTGMNTEAFFGQGTRLTVV.

This clone was detected a few times. The chain employs TRBV4-1 and TRBJ1-6, with a possible D match to TRBD1 (5 bases). Germline V gives CDR1 MGHRA, CDR2 YSYEKL. This CDR3 region has 15 residues. Trimming cost V 7 bases and J 8 bases, with 18 bases left between them. The CDR3 here is CASTLGQGTDSPLHF. In DNA form, the CDR3 reads TGCGCCAGCACCCTCGGGCAGGGAACGGATTCACCCCTCCACTTT.

The sample holds a few counts of this clone. The rearrangement uses TRBV28 and TRBJ1-3, with unresolved D. The CDR3 runs 14 residues. Trimming cost V 6 bases and J 0 bases, with 9 bases left between them. Germline values: CDR1 MDHEN, CDR2 SYDVKM. The CDR3 here is CASRRHSSGNTIYF. CDR3 sequence (DNA): TGTGCCAGCAGGCGACATAGCTCTGGAAACACCATATATTTT.

V is TRBV6-5 and J is TRBJ1-5; D is uncertain. From germline, CDR1 is MNHEY and CDR2 SVGAGI. The CDR3 totals 14 residues. The V and J ends lost 6 bases and 1 base respectively, with 10 bases between them. The CDR3 protein is CASSEAHSNQPQHF. CDR3 nucleotides: TGTGCCAGCAGCGAGGCCCACAGCAATCAGCCCCAGCATTTT.

This clone showed up just a few times. The chain recombines TRBV7-9 with TRBJ2-2, with 10 bases that match TRBD2. V lost 5 bases and J lost 5; bases outside the gene matches: 5. The CDR3 is 15 residues long. Germline-derived CDR1 and CDR2 are SEHNR and FQNEAQ (reference sequence). This chain's CDR3 is CASSPSGRGTGELFF. CDR3 in DNA: TGTGCCAGCAGCCCCAGCGGGAGGGGAACCGGGGAGCTGTTTTTT.

The genes are TRBV9 and TRBJ2-5; 8 bases are shared with TRBD2. Germline CDR1 and CDR2: SGDLS and YYNGEE. The trim removed 3 bases at V and 2 bases at J, leaving 6 bases unmatched. There are 15 residues in the CDR3. CDR3 sequence reads: CASSARGAGQETQYF. The CDR3 DNA reads TGTGCCAGCAGCGCGCGGGGGGCGGGTCAAGAGACCCAGTACTTC.

This sequence joins TRBV7-7 and TRBJ1-2, with 7 bases fitting TRBD1. V shed 1 base, J shed 6 bases, and the junction held 14 bases outside the gene matches. Per the germline V gene, CDR1 is SSHAT and CDR2 is FNYEAQ (reference sequence). The CDR3 has 17 residues. CDR3 sequence (DNA): TGTGCCAGCAGCTTAGTTTCGGGAGCCGGGACAGATCATGGCTACACCTTC. It is translated as CASSLVSGAGTDHGYTF.

V gene TRBV30 combines with J gene TRBJ1-4, with no clear D. This CDR3 contains 14 residues. Trimming cost V 0 bases and J 7 bases, with 12 bases left between them. Germline V gene data show CDR1 as GTSNPN and CDR2 as SVGIG (reference sequence). The CDR3 region is CAWSVRGLSEKLFF. The DNA for the CDR3 is TGTGCCTGGAGTGTACGGGGTCTGAGTGAAAAACTGTTTTTT.

V usage is TRBV12-3 or TRBV12-4 and J usage is TRBJ1-1; possible D gene TRBD1, 5 bases. V lost 1 base and J 7 bases, leaving 10 bases between the germline ends. The CDR3 covers 13 residues. CDR3 coding DNA: TGTGCCAGCAGTTTAGGACAGTACCTTGAAGCTTTCTTT. This sequence encodes CASSLGQYLEAFF.

The V call is TRBV6-2 or TRBV6-3, the J call TRBJ1-5; 7 bases align to TRBD1. The CDR3 totals 15 residues. V dropped 6 bases and J dropped 4; count of bases not matched to a gene: 9. Germline V gene data show CDR1 as MNHEY and CDR2 as SVGEGT. The CDR3 DNA follows: TGTGCCAGCAGCCAGAGTGGACAGGCGAATCAGCCCCAGCATTTT. This codes for CASSQSGQANQPQHF.

The chain carries TRBV18 and TRBJ2-3; a weak D match, TRBD1 (5 bases). V was clipped by 3 bases and J by 5 bases, with 12 bases between them. The CDR3 extends over 14 amino acids. The germline V gene has CDR1 KGHSH and CDR2 LQKENI. The DNA of the CDR3 is TGTGCCAGCTCACCCCTTCAGCAGGGAGATACGCAGTATTTT. Its protein product is CASSPLQQGDTQYF. Combining the CDR3 with reference TRBV18 and TRBJ2-3 gives the whole variable domain NAGVMQNPRHLVRRRGQEARLRCSPMKGHSHVYWYRQLPEEGLKFMVYLQKENIIDESGMPKERFSAEFPKEGPSILRIQQVVRGDSAAYFCASSPLQQGDTQYFGPGTRLTVL.

CDR3 region: CASSLLGGRARYEQFF. The CDR3 DNA reads TGCGCCAGCAGCTTGTTAGGCGGGAGGGCCAGGTATGAGCAGTTCTTC. The rearrangement joins TRBV5-1 to TRBJ2-1; 9 nucleotides line up with TRBD2. Germline CDR1 is SGHRS and CDR2 is YFSETQ. Germline trimming cut 1 base from V and 8 bases from J; bases unmatched to any gene: 10. This CDR3 spans 16 amino acids.